This is a list of T cell receptor beta chains from one sample in a study of cytomegalovirus exposure and HLA in healthy donors. Sequencing used immunoSEQ multiplex PCR; TCRdb keeps in-frame clones, though not all of them. Altogether over 150,000 clones are present, 75% to 85% being singletons, with the ten largest covering over 10%. Specimen: PBMCs. These receptors all stem from a woman aged 50 to 60 in good health and CMV-seronegative. The CDR3 runs from the conserved cysteine through the conserved F or W. Fields, in order: J gene, clone size, V gene, D gene, CDR3 DNA, CDR3 protein. D genes are given only for firm matches. Clone size appears in some rows only: once, few, many, or a class for an expanded clone.

TRBJ1-1 - TRBV6-5 - TGTGCCAGCAGTTTCCGGGAGCACGCTGAAGCTTTCTTT CASSFREHAEAFF
TRBJ2-4 - TRBV18 TRBD1 TGTGCCAGCTCCCCTGATGGACAGGGGGCTGACAAAAACATTCAGTACTTC CASSPDGQGADKNIQYF
TRBJ1-1 - TRBV7-2 - TGTGCCAGTAGCTTAGGAGGGCTGTCGAACACTGAAGCTTTCTTT CASSLGGLSNTEAFF
TRBJ2-2 - TRBV10-3 - TGTGCCATCAGTGAGATTCGGGGGTACACCGGGGAGCTGTTTTTT CAISEIRGYTGELFF
TRBJ2-1 - TRBV7-6 - TGTGCCAGCAGCTTAAAACAGCACGGTGAGCAGTTCTTC CASSLKQHGEQFF
TRBJ2-5 - TRBV15 TRBD1 TGTGCCACCAGCAGAGATCTGGCAGGGGGCTGGGAGACCCAGTACTTC CATSRDLAGGWETQYF
TRBJ1-2 - TRBV7-8 - TGTGCCAGCAGCTTAGGGGCAGGGCACCTTACTAACTATGGCTACACCTTC CASSLGAGHLTNYGYTF
TRBJ2-3 - TRBV7-2 TRBD2 TGTGCCAGCAGCTCGGGACTAGCGGGAGGTGCAGATACGCAGTATTTT CASSSGLAGGADTQYF
TRBJ1-1 - TRBV2 - TGTGCCACCCAGTGGGATCTAGGGGCCACTGAAGCTTTCTTT CATQWDLGATEAFF
TRBJ2-7 - TRBV5-1 TRBD2 TGCGCCAGCAGCTTGGGACTAGCGGGAATCTACGAGCAGTACTTC CASSLGLAGIYEQYF
TRBJ1-5 - TRBV7-9 - TGTGCCAGCAGCCGAGGCGGGTCCCAGCCCCAGCATTTT CASSRGGSQPQHF
TRBJ2-7 - TRBV2 TRBD2 TGTGCCAGCAGTGAAGGTCTAGCGGGGACGTTAGCCGAGCAGTACTTC CASSEGLAGTLAEQYF
TRBJ2-5 - TRBV5-4 - TGTGCCAGCAGCTACGGCGGGCCCCAAGAGACCCAGTACTTC CASSYGGPQETQYF
TRBJ2-1 - TRBV7-8 TRBD2 TGTGCCAGCAGCCCGAGTGGGGGGGATGAGCAGTTCTTC CASSPSGGDEQFF
TRBJ2-3 - TRBV18 TRBD2 TGTGCCAGCTCACCACCGTTCCTAGCGGTGAGCACAGATACGCAGTATTTT CASSPPFLAVSTDTQYF
TRBJ1-1 - TRBV7-8 - TGTGCCAGCAGCTTAGGGGGCCAGAACACTGAAGCTTTCTTT CASSLGGQNTEAFF
TRBJ2-1 - TRBV5-1 TRBD2 TGCGCCAGCAGCCAATCTCTACTAGCGGGAGAGGGAAATGAGCAGTTCTTC CASSQSLLAGEGNEQFF
TRBJ2-1 - TRBV7-2 TRBD2 TGTGCCAGCAGCTCAGGACTAGCGGGGTACAATGAGCAGTTCTTC CASSSGLAGYNEQFF
TRBJ1-1 once TRBV18 - TGTGCCAGCTCGCCTTGGACAGCGAACACTGAAGCTTTCTTT CASSPWTANTEAFF
TRBJ2-5 - TRBV2 TRBD2 TGTGCCAGCAGTCTGGGACTAGCGGGGGGAGAGACCCGGTACTTC CASSLGLAGGETRYF
TRBJ2-7 - TRBV6-6 - TGTGCCAGCAGTTACGAAAGGAGAACCTACGAGCAGTACTTC CASSYERRTYEQYF
TRBJ1-6 - TRBV11-3 - TGTGCCAGCAGCTTCGACTCTCTTGGGTCACCCCTCCACTTT CASSFDSLGSPLHF
TRBJ2-7 - TRBV4-3 - TGCGCCAGCAGCCAAGATTATCAGGCGCTGTCCGAGCAGTACTTC CASSQDYQALSEQYF
TRBJ2-1 - TRBV5-1 - TGCGCCAGCAGCTTGCAGGTGAATGAGCAGTTCTTC CASSLQVNEQFF
TRBJ2-7 - TRBV7-9 - TGTGCCAGCAGCTTGGGGGGGCAGGGGATTTCCTACGAGCAGTACTTC CASSLGGQGISYEQYF
TRBJ1-5 - TRBV5-1 TRBD1 TGCGCCAGCAGCCCGGGACAGCTCCCCAATCAGCCCCAGCATTTT CASSPGQLPNQPQHF
TRBJ1-1 - TRBV10-3 TRBD1 TGTGCCATCAGCCGGACAGGGGCTCTGAACACTGAAGCTTTCTTT CAISRTGALNTEAFF
TRBJ2-3 - TRBV5-1 - TGCGCCAGCAGAACGAGGGTTGGTGCAGATACGCAGTATTTT CASRTRVGADTQYF
TRBJ2-1 - TRBV12-5 - TGTGCTAGTGGTTTGTACTGGGGCCAGTTCTTC CASGLYWGQFF
TRBJ1-2 - TRBV7-9 - TGTGCCAGCAGCTTAAGCCCCCGGGGTCCGAACTATGGCTACACCTTC CASSLSPRGPNYGYTF
TRBJ2-1 - TRBV6-1 - TGTGCCACCGCTTTCGGGGACAATGAGCAGTTCTTC CATAFGDNEQFF
TRBJ2-1 - TRBV9 TRBD2 TGTGCCAGCAGCGTAGGGGAGGGCTCCTACAATGAGCAGTTCTTC CASSVGEGSYNEQFF
TRBJ2-3 - TRBV28 TRBD2 TGTGCCAGCAGTGTAATTAGCGGGACCACAGATACGCAGTATTTT CASSVISGTTDTQYF
TRBJ2-7 - TRBV7-9 TRBD2 TGTTCCAGCAGCAGGACTAGCGGGGGCTATCGTTCCTACGAGCAGTACTTC CSSSRTSGGYRSYEQYF
TRBJ1-6 once TRBV30 - TGTGCCTGGAGTCACAAGAGGAATAATTCACCCCTCCACTTT CAWSHKRNNSPLHF
TRBJ1-1 few TRBV7-9 - TGTGCCAGCATTACAACAGGCAACACTGAAGCTTTCTTT CASITTGNTEAFF
TRBJ2-3 - TRBV30 TRBD2 TGTGCCTGGGGGGAGGGAACAGATACGCAGTATTTT CAWGEGTDTQYF
TRBJ2-1 - TRBV10-3 - TGTGCCATCAGTGTGGGGGGAGTGTACGATGAGCAGTTCTTC CAISVGGVYDEQFF
TRBJ2-7 - TRBV5-4 TRBD1 TGTGCCAGCAGCCAGACAGGGCTGAGCTCCTACGAGCAGTACTTC CASSQTGLSSYEQYF
TRBJ1-2 - TRBV28 TRBD1 TGTGCCAGCACCGACTGGGGTACCGATTCGACAGGGGGTACCGAGTCGAACTATGGCTACACCTTC CASTDWGTDSTGGTESNYGYTF
TRBJ2-7 once TRBV13 TRBD2 TGTGCCAGCAGCTTAGTCATAGCGGGGAAACACGAGCAGTACTTC CASSLVIAGKHEQYF
TRBJ2-7 - TRBV27 - TGTGCCAGCAGTTTATCGGGGGCCGCCTACGAGCAGTACTTC CASSLSGAAYEQYF
TRBJ1-5 - TRBV5-1 - TGCGCCAGCAGCTTGCAGGGTACCAGCAATCAGCCCCAGCATTTT CASSLQGTSNQPQHF
TRBJ2-7 few TRBV7-6 TRBD1 TGTGCCAGCAGCTTGGGGACAGCCTCCTACGAGCAGTACTTC CASSLGTASYEQYF
TRBJ1-6 once TRBV9 TRBD1 TGTGCCAGCAGCGCCGATGCCAGGGGGCATAATTCACCCCTCCACTTT CASSADARGHNSPLHF
TRBJ1-2 - TRBV7-2 TRBD1 TGTGCCAGCAGCTTTGGACAGGGGGCGGTCGGCTACACCTTC CASSFGQGAVGYTF
TRBJ1-2 - TRBV19 - TGTGCCAGTAGTATAGATCAGTCTAACTATGGCTACACCTTC CASSIDQSNYGYTF
TRBJ2-3 - TRBV7-9 TRBD2 TGTGCCTCCCTGGGGGCGGGACTAGTCGCAGATACGCAGTATTTT CASLGAGLVADTQYF
TRBJ1-2 - TRBV29-1 - TGCAGCGTTGAAGCCCCTCGGGGGACCGAAGGCTATGGCTACACCTTC CSVEAPRGTEGYGYTF
TRBJ2-7 - TRBV6-6 TRBD1 TGTGCCAGCATCCAGGAGACAGGGAACTACGAGCAGTACTTC CASIQETGNYEQYF
TRBJ2-1 - TRBV4-1 - TGCGCCAGCAGCCAAGGTTTGCGCACCTACAATGAGCAGTTCTTC CASSQGLRTYNEQFF
TRBJ2-1 - TRBV27 - TGTGCCAGCAGTTTAAGGCAGATAGGGGGGGTCAATGAGCAGTTCTTC CASSLRQIGGVNEQFF
TRBJ1-3 - TRBV19 - TGTGCCAGTAGTACCTCCGGACAGACCTCTGGAAACACCATATATTTT CASSTSGQTSGNTIYF